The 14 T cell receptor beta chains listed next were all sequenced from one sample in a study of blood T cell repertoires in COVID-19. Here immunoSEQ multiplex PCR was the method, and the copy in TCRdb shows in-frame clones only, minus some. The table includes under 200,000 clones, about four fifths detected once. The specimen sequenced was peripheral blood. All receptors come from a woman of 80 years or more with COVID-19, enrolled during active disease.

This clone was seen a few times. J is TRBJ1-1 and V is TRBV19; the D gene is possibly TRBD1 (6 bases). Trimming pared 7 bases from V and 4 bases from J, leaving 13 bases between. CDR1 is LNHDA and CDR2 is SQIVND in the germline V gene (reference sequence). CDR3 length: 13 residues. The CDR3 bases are TGTGCCAGTACCTATAGAGGGGGCACTGAAGCTTTCTTT. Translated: CASTYRGGTEAFF.

The CDR3 protein is CGSRPRGITYEQYF. CDR3 nucleotide sequence: TGTGGTTCACGCCCGCGGGGGATTACCTACGAGCAGTACTTC. The gene calls are TRBV28 and TRBJ2-7; 7 bases agree with TRBD2. The germline V gene has CDR1 MDHEN and CDR2 SYDVKM. The CDR3 consists of 14 residues.

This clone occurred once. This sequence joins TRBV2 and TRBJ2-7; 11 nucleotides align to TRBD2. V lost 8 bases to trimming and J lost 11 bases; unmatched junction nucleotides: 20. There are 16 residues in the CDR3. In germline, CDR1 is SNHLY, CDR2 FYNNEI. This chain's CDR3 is CASSFRPGTSGSWEYF. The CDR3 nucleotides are TGTGCCAGCTCTTTTCGGCCCGGGACTAGCGGATCCTGGGAGTACTTC.

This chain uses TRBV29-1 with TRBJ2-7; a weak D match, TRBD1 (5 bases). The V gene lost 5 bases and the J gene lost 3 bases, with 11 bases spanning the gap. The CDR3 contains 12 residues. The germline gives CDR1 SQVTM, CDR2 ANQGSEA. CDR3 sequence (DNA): TGCAGCGTTCTTAGGGGCCTCTACGAGCAGTACTTC. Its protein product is CSVLRGLYEQYF.

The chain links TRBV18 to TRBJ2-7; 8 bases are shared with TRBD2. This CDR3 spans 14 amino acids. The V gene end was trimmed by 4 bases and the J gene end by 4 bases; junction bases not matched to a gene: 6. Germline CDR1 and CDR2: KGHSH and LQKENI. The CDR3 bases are TGTGCCAGCTCACGGGATAGCGGGATTTACGAGCAGTACTTC. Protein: CASSRDSGIYEQYF.

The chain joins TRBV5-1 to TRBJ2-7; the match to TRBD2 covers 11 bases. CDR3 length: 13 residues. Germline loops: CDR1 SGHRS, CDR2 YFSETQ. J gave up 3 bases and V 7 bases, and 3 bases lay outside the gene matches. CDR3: CASSGTSGYEQYF. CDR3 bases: TGCGCCAGCTCCGGGACTAGCGGCTACGAGCAGTACTTC.

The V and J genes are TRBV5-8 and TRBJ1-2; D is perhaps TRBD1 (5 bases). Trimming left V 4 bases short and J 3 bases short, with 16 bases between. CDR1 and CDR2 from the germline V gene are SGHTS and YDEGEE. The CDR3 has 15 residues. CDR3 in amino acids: CASSTRQGLYYGYTF. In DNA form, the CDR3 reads TGTGCCAGCAGCACCCGGCAGGGACTATACTATGGCTACACCTTC.

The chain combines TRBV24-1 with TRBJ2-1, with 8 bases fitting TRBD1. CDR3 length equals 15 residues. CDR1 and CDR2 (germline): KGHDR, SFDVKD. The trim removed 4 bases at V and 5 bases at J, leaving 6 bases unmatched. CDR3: CATSDRDRTNNEQFF. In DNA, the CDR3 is TGTGCCACCAGTGACCGGGACAGGACGAACAATGAGCAGTTCTTC.

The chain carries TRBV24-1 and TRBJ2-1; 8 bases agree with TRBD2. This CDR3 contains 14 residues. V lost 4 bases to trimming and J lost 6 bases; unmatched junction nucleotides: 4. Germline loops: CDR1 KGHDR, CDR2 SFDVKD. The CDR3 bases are TGTGCCACCAGTGACCCCGGGACTAGCAATGAGCAGTTCTTC. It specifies CATSDPGTSNEQFF.

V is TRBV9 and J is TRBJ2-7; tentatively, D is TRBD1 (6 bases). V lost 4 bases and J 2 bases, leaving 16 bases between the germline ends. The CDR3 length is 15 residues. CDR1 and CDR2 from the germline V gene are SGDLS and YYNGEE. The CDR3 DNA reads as TGTGCCAGCAGCCCCACACCCAGGGGCGCCTACGAGCAGTACTTC. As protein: CASSPTPRGAYEQYF.

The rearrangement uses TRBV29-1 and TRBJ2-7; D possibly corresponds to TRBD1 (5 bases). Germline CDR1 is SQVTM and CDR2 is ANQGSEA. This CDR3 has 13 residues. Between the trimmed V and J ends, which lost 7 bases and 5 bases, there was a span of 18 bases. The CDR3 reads CSGCDSVLNEQYF. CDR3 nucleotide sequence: TGCAGCGGATGTGACAGTGTGCTCAACGAGCAGTACTTC.

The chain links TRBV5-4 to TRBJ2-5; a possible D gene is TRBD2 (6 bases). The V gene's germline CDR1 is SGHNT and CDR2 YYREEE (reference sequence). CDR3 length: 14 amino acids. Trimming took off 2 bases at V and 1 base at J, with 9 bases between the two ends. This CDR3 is CASSLDSGQETQYF. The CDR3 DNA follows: TGTGCCAGCAGCTTAGATAGCGGCCAAGAGACCCAGTACTTC.

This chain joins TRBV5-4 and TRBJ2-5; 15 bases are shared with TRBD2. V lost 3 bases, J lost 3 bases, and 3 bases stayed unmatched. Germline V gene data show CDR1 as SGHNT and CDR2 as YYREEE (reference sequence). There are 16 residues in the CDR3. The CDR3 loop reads CASSSGLAGGEETQYF. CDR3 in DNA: TGTGCCAGCAGCTCAGGACTAGCGGGAGGGGAAGAGACCCAGTACTTC.

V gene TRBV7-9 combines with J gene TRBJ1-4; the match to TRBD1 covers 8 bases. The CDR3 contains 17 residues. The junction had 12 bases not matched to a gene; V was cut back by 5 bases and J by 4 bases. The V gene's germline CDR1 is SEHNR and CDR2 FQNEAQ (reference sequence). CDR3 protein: CASSGTGWGSLNEKLFF. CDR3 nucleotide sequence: TGTGCCAGCAGCGGGACAGGTTGGGGGAGCCTTAATGAAAAACTGTTTTTT.